The sequence of this T cell receptor beta chain was determined in a study of neoadjuvant nivolumab and ipilimumab in lung cancer. General observations from the study: Compared with tumor-adjacent uninvolved lung, resected tumors showed greater richness and clonality. Resected-tumor TCR richness correlated positively with pretherapy blood richness. Only a small number of samples underwent TCR sequencing. From pretherapy to surgery, tumor richness and clonality rose with dual therapy.

This clone was observed a single time. What it binds is unknown. Sequenced by immunoSEQ multiplex PCR; TCRdb stores in-frame clones only, minus some. The sample consists of 40,000 to 60,000 clones, about 89% of them appearing once. Germline CDR1 and CDR2: KGHSH and LQKENI. The CDR3 is 17 residues long. The V end lost 3 bases, the J end lost 6 bases, and 21 bases lay between the germline ends. The chain has TRBV18 and TRBJ2-1; D might be TRBD2 (6 bases). The sample here was blood, taken before neoadjuvant nivolumab, alone or with ipilimumab. This clonotype was obtained from an adult with non-small cell lung cancer. Some clones in this sample may be carry-over from other donors' samples. For the CDR3, the DNA is TGTGCCAGCTCACCTTCCGAGGCGACCCTCGGGGGCAATGAGCAGTTCTTC. Translating gives CASSPSEATLGGNEQFF.